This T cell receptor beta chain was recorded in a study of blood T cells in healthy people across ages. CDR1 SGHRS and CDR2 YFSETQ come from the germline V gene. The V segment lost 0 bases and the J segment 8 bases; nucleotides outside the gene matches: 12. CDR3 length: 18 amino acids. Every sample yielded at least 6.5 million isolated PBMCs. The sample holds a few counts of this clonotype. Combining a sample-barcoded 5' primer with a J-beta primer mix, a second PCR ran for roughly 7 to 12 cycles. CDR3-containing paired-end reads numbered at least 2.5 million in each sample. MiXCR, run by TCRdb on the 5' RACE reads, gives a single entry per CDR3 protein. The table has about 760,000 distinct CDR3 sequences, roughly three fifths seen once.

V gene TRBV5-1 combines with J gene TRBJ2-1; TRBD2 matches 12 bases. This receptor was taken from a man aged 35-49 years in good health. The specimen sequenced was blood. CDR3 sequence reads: CASSLGLAGGPLVDEQFF. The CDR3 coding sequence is TGCGCCAGCAGCTTGGGGCTAGCGGGGGGGCCCCTTGTGGATGAGCAGTTCTTC.